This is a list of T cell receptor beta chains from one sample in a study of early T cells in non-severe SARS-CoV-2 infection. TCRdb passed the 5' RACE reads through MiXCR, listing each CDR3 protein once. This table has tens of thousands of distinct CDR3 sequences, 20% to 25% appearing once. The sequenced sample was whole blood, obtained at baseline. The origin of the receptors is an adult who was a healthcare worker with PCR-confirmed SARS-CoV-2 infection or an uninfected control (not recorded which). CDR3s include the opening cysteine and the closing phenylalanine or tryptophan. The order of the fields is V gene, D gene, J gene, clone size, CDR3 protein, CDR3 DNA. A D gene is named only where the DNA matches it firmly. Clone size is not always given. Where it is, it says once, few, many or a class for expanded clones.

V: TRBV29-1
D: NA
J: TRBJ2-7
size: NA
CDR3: CSGDSGDEQYF
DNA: TGCAGCGGAGACAGTGGGGACGAGCAGTACTTC

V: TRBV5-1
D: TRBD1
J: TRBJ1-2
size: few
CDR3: CASSLVGGGEGYTF
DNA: TGCGCCAGCAGCTTGGTTGGAGGGGGCGAAGGCTACACCTTC

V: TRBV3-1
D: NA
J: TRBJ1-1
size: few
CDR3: CASSQAGTEAFF
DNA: TGTGCCAGCAGCCAAGCAGGGACTGAAGCTTTCTTT

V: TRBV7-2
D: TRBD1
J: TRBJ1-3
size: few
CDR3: CASSPGGQFSNSGNTIYF
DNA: TGTGCCAGCAGCCCCGGGGGACAGTTCTCTAACTCTGGAAACACCATATATTTT

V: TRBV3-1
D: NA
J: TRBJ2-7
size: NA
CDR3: CASSQSWYEQYF
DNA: TGTGCCAGCAGCCAATCTTGGTACGAGCAGTACTTC

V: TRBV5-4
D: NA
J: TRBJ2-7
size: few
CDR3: CASSLGPEQFYEQYF
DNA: TGTGCCAGCAGCTTGGGACCAGAACAATTTTACGAGCAGTACTTC

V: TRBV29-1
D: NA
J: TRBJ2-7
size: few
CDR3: CSAVRGTDEQYF
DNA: TGCAGCGCCGTACGGGGGACGGACGAGCAGTACTTC

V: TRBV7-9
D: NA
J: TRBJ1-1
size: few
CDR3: CATSTGIVTEAFF
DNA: TGTGCCACCTCAACAGGGATCGTCACTGAAGCTTTCTTT

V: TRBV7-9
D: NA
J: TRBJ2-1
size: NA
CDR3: CASSVLLAHNEQFF
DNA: TGTGCCAGCAGCGTCTTATTAGCCCATAATGAGCAGTTCTTC

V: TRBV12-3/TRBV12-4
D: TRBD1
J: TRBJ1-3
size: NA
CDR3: CASSLRGRSGNTIYF
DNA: TGTGCCAGCAGCCTAAGGGGGCGTTCCGGAAACACCATATATTTT

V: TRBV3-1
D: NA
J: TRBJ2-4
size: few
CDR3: CASSRRSEDIQYF
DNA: TGTGCCAGCAGCCGCCGCTCGGAGGACATTCAGTACTTC

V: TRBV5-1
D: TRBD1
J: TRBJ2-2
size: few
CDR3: CASSSDRVAGELFF
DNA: TGCGCCAGCAGCTCAGACAGGGTGGCCGGGGAGCTGTTTTTT

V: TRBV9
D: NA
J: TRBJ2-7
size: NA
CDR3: CASSVGGQAAKQYF
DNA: TGTGCCAGCAGCGTCGGAGGGCAGGCCGCAAAGCAGTACTTC

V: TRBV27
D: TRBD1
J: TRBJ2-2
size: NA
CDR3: CASSTRQGNTGELFF
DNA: TGTGCCAGCAGTACTCGACAGGGAAACACCGGGGAGCTGTTTTTT

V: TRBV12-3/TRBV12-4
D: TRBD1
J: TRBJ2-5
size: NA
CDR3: CASTDRGSQETQYF
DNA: TGTGCCAGCACCGACAGGGGATCCCAAGAGACCCAGTACTTC

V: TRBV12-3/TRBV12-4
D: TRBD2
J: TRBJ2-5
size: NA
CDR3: CASSLAYGGETQYF
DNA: TGTGCCAGCAGTTTAGCGTACGGGGGGGAGACCCAGTACTTC

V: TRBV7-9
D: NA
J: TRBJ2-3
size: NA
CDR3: CASTPDITQYF
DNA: TGTGCCAGCACCCCAGACATTACGCAGTATTTT

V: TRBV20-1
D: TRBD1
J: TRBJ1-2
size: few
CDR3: CSAGQGAINYGYTF
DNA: TGCAGTGCAGGACAGGGGGCAATTAACTATGGCTACACCTTC

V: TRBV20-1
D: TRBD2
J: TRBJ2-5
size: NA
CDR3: CSAIRLAGAQETQYF
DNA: TGCAGTGCTATCAGACTAGCGGGGGCTCAAGAGACCCAGTACTTC

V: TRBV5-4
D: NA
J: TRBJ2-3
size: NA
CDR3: CASSSPGARTDTQYF
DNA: TGTGCCAGCAGCTCCCCGGGGGCGCGCACAGATACGCAGTATTTT

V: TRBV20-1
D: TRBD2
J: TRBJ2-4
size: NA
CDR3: CSARDPGRGKNIQYF
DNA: TGCAGTGCTAGAGACCCCGGGAGGGGCAAAAACATTCAGTACTTC

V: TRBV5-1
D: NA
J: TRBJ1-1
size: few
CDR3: CASRPSRANTEAFF
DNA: TGCGCCAGCCGCCCGTCACGGGCGAACACTGAAGCTTTCTTT

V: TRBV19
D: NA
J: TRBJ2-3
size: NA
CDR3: CASSIMNTDTQYF
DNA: TGTGCCAGTAGTATAATGAACACAGATACGCAGTATTTT

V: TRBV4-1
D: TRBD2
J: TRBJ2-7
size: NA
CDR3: CASSHPTSGSYEQYF
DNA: TGCGCCAGCAGCCACCCGACTAGCGGCTCCTACGAGCAGTACTTC